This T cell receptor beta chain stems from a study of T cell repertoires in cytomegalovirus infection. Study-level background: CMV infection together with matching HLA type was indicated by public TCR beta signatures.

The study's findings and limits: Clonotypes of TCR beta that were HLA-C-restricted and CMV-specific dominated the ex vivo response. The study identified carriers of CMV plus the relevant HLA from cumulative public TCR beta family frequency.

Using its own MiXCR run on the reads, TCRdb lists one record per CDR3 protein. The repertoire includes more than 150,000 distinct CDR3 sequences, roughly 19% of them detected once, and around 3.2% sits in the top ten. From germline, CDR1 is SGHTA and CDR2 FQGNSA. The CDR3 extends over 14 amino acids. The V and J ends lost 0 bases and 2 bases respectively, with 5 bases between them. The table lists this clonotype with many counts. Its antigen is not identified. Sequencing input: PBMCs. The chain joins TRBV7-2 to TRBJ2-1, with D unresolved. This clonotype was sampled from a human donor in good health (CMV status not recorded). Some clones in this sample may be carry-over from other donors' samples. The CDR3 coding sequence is TGTGCCAGCAGCTTAGCGATTACCTACAATGAGCAGTTCTTC. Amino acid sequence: CASSLAITYNEQFF.